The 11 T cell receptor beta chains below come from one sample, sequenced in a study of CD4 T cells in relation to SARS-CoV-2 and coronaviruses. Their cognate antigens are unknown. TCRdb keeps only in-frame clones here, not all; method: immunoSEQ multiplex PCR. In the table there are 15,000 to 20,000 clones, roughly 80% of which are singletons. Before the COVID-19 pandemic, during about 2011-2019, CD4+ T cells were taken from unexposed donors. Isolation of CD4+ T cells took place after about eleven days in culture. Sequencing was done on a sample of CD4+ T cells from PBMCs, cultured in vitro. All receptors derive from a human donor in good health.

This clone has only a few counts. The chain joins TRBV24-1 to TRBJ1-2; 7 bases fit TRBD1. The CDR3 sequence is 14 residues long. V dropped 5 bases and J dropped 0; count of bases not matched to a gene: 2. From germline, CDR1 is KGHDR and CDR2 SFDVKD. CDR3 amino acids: CATSGTGANYGYTF. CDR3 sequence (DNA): TGTGCCACCAGTGGGACAGGAGCTAACTATGGCTACACCTTC.

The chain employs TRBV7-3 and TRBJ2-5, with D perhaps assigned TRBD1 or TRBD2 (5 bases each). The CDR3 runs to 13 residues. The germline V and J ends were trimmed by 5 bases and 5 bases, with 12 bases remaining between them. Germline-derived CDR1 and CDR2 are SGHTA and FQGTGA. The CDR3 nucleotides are TGTGCCAGCAGCACCCAAGAGGGGGAGACCCAGTACTTC. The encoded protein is CASSTQEGETQYF.

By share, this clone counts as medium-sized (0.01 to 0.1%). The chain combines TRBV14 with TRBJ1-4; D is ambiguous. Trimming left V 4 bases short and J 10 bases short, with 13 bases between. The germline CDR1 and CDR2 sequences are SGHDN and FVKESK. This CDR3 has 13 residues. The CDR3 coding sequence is TGTGCCAGCAGCCCCCTAGACCGGGGAAAACTGTTTTTT. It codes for CASSPLDRGKLFF.

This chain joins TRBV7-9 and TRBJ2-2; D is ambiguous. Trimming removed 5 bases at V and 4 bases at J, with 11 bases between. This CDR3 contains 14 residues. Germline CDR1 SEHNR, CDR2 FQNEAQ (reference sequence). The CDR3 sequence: CASSPLGPTGELFF. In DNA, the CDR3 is TGTGCCAGCAGCCCGCTCGGGCCCACCGGGGAGCTGTTTTTT.

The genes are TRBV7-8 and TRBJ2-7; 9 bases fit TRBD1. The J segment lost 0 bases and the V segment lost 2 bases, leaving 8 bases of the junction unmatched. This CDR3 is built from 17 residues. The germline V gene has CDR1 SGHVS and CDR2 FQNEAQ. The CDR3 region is CASSLPPPGQGSYEQYF. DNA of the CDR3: TGTGCCAGCAGCTTACCCCCTCCGGGACAGGGCTCCTACGAGCAGTACTTC.

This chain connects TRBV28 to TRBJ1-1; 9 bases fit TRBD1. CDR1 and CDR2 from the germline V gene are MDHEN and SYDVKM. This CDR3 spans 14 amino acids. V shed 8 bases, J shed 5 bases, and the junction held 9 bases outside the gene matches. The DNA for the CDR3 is TGTGCCAGCGGGAAGGGACAGGGTGTTACTGAAGCTTTCTTT. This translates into CASGKGQGVTEAFF.

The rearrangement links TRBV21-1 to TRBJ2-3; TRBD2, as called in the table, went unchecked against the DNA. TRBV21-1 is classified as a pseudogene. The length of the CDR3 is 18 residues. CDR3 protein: CASSKECGGRLQEDTQYF. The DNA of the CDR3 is TGTGCCAGCAGCAAAGAATGTGGAGGGAGGCTTCAGGAAGATACGCAGTATTTT.

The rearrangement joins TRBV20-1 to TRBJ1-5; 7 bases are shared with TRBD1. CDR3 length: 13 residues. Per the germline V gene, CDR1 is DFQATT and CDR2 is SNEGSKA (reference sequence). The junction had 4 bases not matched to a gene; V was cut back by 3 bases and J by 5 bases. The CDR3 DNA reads TGCAGTGCTAGTTTGGGACAGTATCAGCCCCAGCATTTT. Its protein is CSASLGQYQPQHF.

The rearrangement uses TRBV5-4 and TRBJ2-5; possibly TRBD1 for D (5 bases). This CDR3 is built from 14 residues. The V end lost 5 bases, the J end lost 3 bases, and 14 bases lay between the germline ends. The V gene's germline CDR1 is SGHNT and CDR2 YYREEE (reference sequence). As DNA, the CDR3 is TGTGCCAGCAGACCTGACAGTGTTAAAGAGACCCAGTACTTC. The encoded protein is CASRPDSVKETQYF.

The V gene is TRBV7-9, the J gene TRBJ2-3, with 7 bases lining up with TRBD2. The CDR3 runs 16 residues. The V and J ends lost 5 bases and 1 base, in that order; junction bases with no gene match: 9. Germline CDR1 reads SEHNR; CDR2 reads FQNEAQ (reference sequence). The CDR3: CASSADGGGGTDTQYF. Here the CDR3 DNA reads TGTGCCAGCAGCGCAGATGGGGGAGGGGGCACAGATACGCAGTATTTT.

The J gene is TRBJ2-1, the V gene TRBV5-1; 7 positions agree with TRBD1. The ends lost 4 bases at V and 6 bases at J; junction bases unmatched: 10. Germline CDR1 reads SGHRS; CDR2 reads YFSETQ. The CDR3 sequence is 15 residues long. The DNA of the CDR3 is TGCGCCAGCAGCCCGGGACAGACCCGCGTCAATGAGCAGTTCTTC. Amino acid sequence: CASSPGQTRVNEQFF. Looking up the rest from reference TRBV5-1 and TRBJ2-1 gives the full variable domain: KAGVTQTPRYLIKTRGQQVTLSCSPISGHRSVSWYQQTPGQGLQFLFEYFSETQRNKGNFPGRFSGRQFSNSRSEMNVSTLELGDSALYLCASSPGQTRVNEQFFGPGTRLTVL.